Listed below are T cell receptor beta chains from one sample, sequenced in a study of OX40 agonist ivuxolimab in advanced cancers. Here immunoSEQ multiplex PCR was the method, and the copy in TCRdb shows in-frame clones only, minus some. The sample has about 26,000 clones; 70% to 90% are singletons. The sample here was CD4+ or CD8+ T cells sorted from blood, taken in a trial of the OX40 agonist ivuxolimab. Every receptor here comes from an adult with an advanced solid tumor such as melanoma, head and neck, liver or kidney cancer. Each CDR3 is given with its conserved first and last residue. Each record gives: J gene, D gene, clone size, V gene, CDR3 DNA, CDR3 protein. D genes are given only for firm matches. Clone size is given for some rows only: seen once, a few or many times, or a class if the clone is expanded.

>TRBJ1-1|-|-|TRBV2
TGTGCCAGCAGCGACACTGAAGCTTTCTTT
CASSDTEAFF
>TRBJ2-1|-|-|TRBV5-4
TGTGCCAGCAGCTTGGAGTCAGGGAATGAGCAGTTCTTC
CASSLESGNEQFF
>TRBJ2-7|-|few|TRBV5-1
TGCGCCAGCAGCTTGGGGGACAGGGTGGCTAGCGGGCCAACCTACGAGCAGTACTTC
CASSLGDRVASGPTYEQYF
>TRBJ1-2|-|-|TRBV5-8
TGTGCCAGCAGCTTGATAGAAGTGTGGGGTGTGGTGTGGTATGGCTACACCTTC
CASSLIEVWGVVWYGYTF
>TRBJ1-5|TRBD1|-|TRBV19
TGTGCCAGTAGTATCGGACAGGGGGCGCGAGTTCAGCCCCAGCATTTT
CASSIGQGARVQPQHF
>TRBJ2-7|TRBD2|-|TRBV4-2
TGTGCCAGCAGCCAAGATGTCCCGGGACTAGCGGGGACCCTCTGGGAGCAGTACTTC
CASSQDVPGLAGTLWEQYF
>TRBJ1-6|-|-|TRBV19
TGTGCCAGTAGTATAGTCGGCAGCTCCTATAATTCACCCCTCCACTTT
CASSIVGSSYNSPLHF
>TRBJ1-1|-|-|TRBV19
TGTGCCAGTAGTATGGGGGCAGGGGAAGCTTTCTTT
CASSMGAGEAFF
>TRBJ1-3|-|large|TRBV5-8
TGTGCCAGCAGCCGCTTCGGGGGGGCTGGAAACACCATATATTTT
CASSRFGGAGNTIYF
>TRBJ2-1|-|-|TRBV2
TGTGCCAGCAGTGAAGACGGCAGGCTTTACAATGAGCAGTTCTTC
CASSEDGRLYNEQFF
>TRBJ2-7|-|-|TRBV11-2
TGTGCCAGCAGCGTGGAAGCGACAGCCCTATCCGAGCAGTACTTC
CASSVEATALSEQYF
>TRBJ2-4|-|-|TRBV6-1
TGTGCCAGCAGTGAACGGGTTCAGTACTTC
CASSERVQYF
>TRBJ2-3|-|few|TRBV5-1
TGCGCCAGCAGCTTGAACGGGGGGCCGCGGGATACGCAGTATTTT
CASSLNGGPRDTQYF